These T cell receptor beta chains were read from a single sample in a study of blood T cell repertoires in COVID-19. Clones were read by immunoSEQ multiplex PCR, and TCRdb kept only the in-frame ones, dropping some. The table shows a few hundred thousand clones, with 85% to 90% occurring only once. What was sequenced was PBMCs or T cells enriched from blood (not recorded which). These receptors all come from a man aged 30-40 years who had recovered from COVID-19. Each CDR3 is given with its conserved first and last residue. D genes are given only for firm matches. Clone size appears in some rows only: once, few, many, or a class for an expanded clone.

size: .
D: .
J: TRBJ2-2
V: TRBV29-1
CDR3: CSVDRKNTGELFF
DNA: TGCAGCGTTGACAGGAAGAACACCGGGGAGCTGTTTTTT

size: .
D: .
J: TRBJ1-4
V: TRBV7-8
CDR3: CASSGLQARVEKLFF
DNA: TGTGCCAGCAGCGGGCTCCAGGCTCGTGTTGAAAAACTGTTTTTT

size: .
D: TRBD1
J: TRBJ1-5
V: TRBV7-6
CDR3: CASSLGAGGNQPQHF
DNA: TGTGCCAGCAGCTTAGGAGCAGGGGGAAATCAGCCCCAGCATTTT

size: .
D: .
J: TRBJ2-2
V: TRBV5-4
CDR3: CASSLNTGELFF
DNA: TGTGCCAGCAGCCTGAACACCGGGGAGCTGTTTTTT

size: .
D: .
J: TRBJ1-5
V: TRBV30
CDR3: CAWSPGNQPQHF
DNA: TGTGCCTGGAGCCCGGGCAATCAGCCCCAGCATTTT

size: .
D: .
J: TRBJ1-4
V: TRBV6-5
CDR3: CASSENGVWEKLFF
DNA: TGTGCCAGCAGCGAGAACGGGGTATGGGAAAAACTGTTTTTT

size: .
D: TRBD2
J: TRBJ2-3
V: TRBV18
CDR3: CASSPSLAGVGTDTQYF
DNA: TGTGCCAGCTCACCAAGCCTAGCGGGAGTGGGCACAGATACGCAGTATTTT

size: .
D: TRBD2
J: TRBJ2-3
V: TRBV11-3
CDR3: CASSLSASGGGTDTQYF
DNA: TGTGCCAGCAGCTTATCGGCTAGCGGGGGGGGCACAGATACGCAGTATTTT

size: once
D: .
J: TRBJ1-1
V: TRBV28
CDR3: CASSSGTGKTEAFF
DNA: TGTGCCAGCAGTTCCGGAACCGGGAAGACTGAAGCTTTCTTT

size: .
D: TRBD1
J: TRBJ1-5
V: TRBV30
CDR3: CAWGSTGNQPQHF
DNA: TGTGCCTGGGGATCGACAGGGAATCAGCCCCAGCATTTT

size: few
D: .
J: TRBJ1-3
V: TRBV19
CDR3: CASSMGRVGRNTIYF
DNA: TGTGCCAGTAGTATGGGCAGGGTGGGCCGAAACACCATATATTTT

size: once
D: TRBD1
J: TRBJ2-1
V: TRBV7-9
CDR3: CASSPPGQSYNEQFF
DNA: TGTGCCAGCAGCCCACCGGGACAGTCTTACAATGAGCAGTTCTTC

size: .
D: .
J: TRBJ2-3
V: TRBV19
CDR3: CASGFLTRAMDTQYF
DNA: TGTGCCAGTGGGTTCCTTACTAGGGCCATGGATACGCAGTATTTT

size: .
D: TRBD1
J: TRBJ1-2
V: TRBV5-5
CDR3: CASSSMSTGERYGYTF
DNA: TGTGCCAGCAGCTCCATGTCGACAGGGGAGAGGTATGGCTACACCTTC

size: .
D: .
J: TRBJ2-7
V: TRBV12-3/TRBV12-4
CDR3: CASSPPDSPEQYF
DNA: TGTGCCAGCAGTCCCCCGGACAGTCCCGAGCAGTACTTC

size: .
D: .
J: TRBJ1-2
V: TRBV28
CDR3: CASSLGLGYTF
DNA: TGTGCCAGCAGTTTGGGACTCGGCTACACCTTC

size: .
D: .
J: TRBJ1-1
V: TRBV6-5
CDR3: CASSYSLWGVAEAFF
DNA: TGTGCCAGCAGTTATAGTTTATGGGGCGTCGCTGAAGCTTTCTTT

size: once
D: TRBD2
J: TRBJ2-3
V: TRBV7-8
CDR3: CASSPDRAGEYTDTQYF
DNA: TGTGCCAGCAGCCCCGACCGGGCGGGAGAGTATACAGATACGCAGTATTTT

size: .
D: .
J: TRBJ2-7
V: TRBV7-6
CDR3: CASSLAGASNEQYF
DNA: TGTGCCAGCAGCTTAGCAGGGGCGTCCAACGAGCAGTACTTC

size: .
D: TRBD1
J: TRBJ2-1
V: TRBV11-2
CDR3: CASSFRDSSYNEQFF
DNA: TGTGCCAGCAGCTTCCGGGACAGTTCATACAATGAGCAGTTCTTC

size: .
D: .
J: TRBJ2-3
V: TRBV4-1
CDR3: CASSHPQGLRDTQYF
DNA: TGCGCCAGCAGCCATCCACAGGGCTTGCGAGATACGCAGTATTTT

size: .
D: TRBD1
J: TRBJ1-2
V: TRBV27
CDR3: CASTQGGRAGYTF
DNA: TGTGCCAGCACTCAGGGGGGCAGGGCGGGCTACACCTTC

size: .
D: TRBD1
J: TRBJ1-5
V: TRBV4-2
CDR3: CASSPEDRGHQPQHF
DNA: TGTGCCAGCAGCCCGGAAGACAGGGGGCACCAGCCCCAGCATTTT

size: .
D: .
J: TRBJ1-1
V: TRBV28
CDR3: CASRLGGASNTEAFF
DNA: TGTGCCAGCAGACTTGGTGGGGCATCTAACACTGAAGCTTTCTTT

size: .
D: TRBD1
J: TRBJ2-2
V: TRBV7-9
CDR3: CASSQRTGGDLSSGELFF
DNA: TGTGCCAGCAGCCAAAGGACAGGGGGCGACTTAAGTTCCGGGGAGCTGTTTTTT

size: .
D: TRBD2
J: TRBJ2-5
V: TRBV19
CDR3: CASSIPGRGLMRETQYF
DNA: TGTGCCAGTAGTATTCCCGGGAGGGGCCTTATGCGAGAGACCCAGTACTTC

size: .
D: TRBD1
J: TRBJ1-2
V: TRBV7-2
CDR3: CASSRDSPYGYTF
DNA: TGTGCCAGCAGTCGGGACAGCCCCTATGGCTACACCTTC

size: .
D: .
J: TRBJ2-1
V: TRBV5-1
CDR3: CASSLLVGSDYNEQFF
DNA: TGCGCCAGCAGCTTGTTGGTCGGGTCCGACTACAATGAGCAGTTCTTC

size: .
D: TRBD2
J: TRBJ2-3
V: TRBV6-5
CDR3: CASSYSTSGGGTQYF
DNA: TGTGCCAGCAGTTACTCGACTAGCGGGGGTGGTACGCAGTATTTT

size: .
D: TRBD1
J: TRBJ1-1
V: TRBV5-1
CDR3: CASSPDRDEAEAFF
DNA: TGCGCCAGCAGCCCGGACAGGGATGAGGCTGAAGCTTTCTTT

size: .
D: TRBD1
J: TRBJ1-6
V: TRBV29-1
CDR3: CSVRDSHYNSPLHF
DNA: TGCAGCGTCCGGGACAGTCACTATAATTCACCCCTCCACTTT

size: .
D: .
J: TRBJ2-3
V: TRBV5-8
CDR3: CASSAARGSGRFGDTQYF
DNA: TGTGCCAGCAGCGCAGCCCGTGGAAGCGGGCGTTTCGGGGATACGCAGTATTTT

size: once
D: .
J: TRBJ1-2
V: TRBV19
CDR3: CATKGRDPFNYGYTF
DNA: TGTGCTACAAAGGGCAGGGATCCGTTTAACTATGGCTACACCTTC

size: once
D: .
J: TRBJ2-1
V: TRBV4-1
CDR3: CASSQVPMGGAGNEQFF
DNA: TGCGCCAGCAGCCAAGTTCCCATGGGGGGGGCAGGGAATGAGCAGTTCTTC

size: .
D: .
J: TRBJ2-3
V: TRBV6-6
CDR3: CASSYSTGEADTQYF
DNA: TGTGCCAGCAGTTACTCTACGGGAGAGGCAGATACGCAGTATTTT

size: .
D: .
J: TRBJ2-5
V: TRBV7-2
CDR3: CASSAQGGVSQETQYF
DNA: TGTGCCAGCAGCGCGCAGGGGGGCGTATCACAAGAGACCCAGTACTTC

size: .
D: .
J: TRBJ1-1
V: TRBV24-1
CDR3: CATSSAGRTEAFF
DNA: TGTGCCACCAGTTCGGCAGGGCGCACTGAAGCTTTCTTT

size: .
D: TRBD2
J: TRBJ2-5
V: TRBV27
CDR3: CASKTSGGARTQYF
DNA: TGTGCCAGCAAAACTAGCGGGGGGGCAAGGACCCAGTACTTC

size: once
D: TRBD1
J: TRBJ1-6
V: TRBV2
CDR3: CASIEQGVENSPLHF
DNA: TGTGCCAGCATAGAACAGGGGGTTGAGAATTCACCCCTCCACTTT

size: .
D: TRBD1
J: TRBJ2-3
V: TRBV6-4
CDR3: CASSDSQGADTQYF
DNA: TGTGCCAGCAGTGACTCACAGGGGGCAGATACGCAGTATTTT

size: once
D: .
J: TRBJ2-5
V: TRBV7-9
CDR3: CASNKREGLTETQYF
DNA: TGTGCCAGCAACAAGCGTGAGGGCTTGACGGAGACCCAGTACTTC

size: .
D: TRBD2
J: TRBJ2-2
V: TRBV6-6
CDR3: CALRTSGGASAGELFF
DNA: TGTGCCTTAAGGACTAGCGGGGGGGCTTCGGCCGGGGAGCTGTTTTTT

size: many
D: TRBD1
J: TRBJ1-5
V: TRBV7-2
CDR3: CASSSQGTGGGQPQHF
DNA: TGTGCCAGCAGCTCCCAAGGGACAGGGGGTGGTCAGCCCCAGCATTTT

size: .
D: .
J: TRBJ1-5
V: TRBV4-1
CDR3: CASSQERGQPQHF
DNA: TGCGCCAGCAGCCAAGAGCGGGGTCAGCCCCAGCATTTT

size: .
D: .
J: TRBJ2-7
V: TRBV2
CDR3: CASTMGMGELYEQYF
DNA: TGTGCCAGCACGATGGGGATGGGAGAGCTATACGAGCAGTACTTC

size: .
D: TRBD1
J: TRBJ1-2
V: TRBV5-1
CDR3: CASSSQPGQEVYTF
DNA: TGCGCCAGCAGCTCGCAACCGGGACAGGAGGTCTACACCTTC

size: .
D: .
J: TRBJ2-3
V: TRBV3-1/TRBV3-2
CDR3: CASSQRDTRTDTQYF
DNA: TGTGCCAGCAGCCAACGGGACACTCGCACAGATACGCAGTATTTT

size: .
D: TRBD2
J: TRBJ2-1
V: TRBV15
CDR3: CATSRGLAGGENEQFF
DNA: TGTGCCACCAGCAGGGGACTAGCGGGAGGCGAGAATGAGCAGTTCTTC

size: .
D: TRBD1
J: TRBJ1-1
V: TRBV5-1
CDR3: CASTRDRGGTEAFF
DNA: TGCGCCAGCACCCGGGACAGGGGAGGGACTGAAGCTTTCTTT

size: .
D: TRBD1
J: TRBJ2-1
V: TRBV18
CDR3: CANSGQGGDEQFF
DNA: TGTGCCAACTCAGGACAGGGGGGTGATGAGCAGTTCTTC

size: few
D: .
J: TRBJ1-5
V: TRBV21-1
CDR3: CASSKAPAGNQPQHF
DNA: TGTGCCAGCAGCAAAGCCCCGGCAGGGAATCAGCCCCAGCATTTT

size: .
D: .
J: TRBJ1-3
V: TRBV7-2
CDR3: CASSSVTGGNTIYF
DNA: TGTGCCAGCAGCTCCGTGACTGGCGGAAACACCATATATTTT

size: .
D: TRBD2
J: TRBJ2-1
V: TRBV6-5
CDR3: CASSYERTSSFNEQFF
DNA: TGTGCCAGCAGTTACGAGAGGACTAGCAGTTTCAATGAGCAGTTCTTC

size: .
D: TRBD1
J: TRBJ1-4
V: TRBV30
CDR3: CAWSGGTVSEKLFF
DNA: TGTGCCTGGAGCGGAGGGACAGTGAGTGAAAAACTGTTTTTT